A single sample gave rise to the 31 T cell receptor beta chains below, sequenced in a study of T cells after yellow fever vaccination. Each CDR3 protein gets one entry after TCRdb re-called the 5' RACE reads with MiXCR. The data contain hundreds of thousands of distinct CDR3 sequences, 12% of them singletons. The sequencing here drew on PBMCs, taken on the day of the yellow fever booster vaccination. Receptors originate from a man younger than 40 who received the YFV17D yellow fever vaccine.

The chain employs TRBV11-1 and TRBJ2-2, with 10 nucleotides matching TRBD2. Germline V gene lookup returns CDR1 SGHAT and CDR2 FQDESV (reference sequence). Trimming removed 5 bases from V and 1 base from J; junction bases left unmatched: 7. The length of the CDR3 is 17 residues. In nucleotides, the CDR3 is TGTGCCAGCAGCATAAGCGGGAGGGCCGTGAACACCGGGGAGCTGTTTTTT. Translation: CASSISGRAVNTGELFF.

As DNA, the CDR3 is TGTGCCAGCAGCGGGACAGGTGGGGGGAATCAGCCCCAGCATTTT. Amino acids: CASSGTGGGNQPQHF. The chain recombines TRBV5-5 with TRBJ1-5; 8 nucleotides align to TRBD1. V shed 4 bases, J shed 4 bases, and the junction held 7 bases outside the gene matches. The CDR3 is made up of 15 amino acids. Germline V CDR1 and CDR2: SGHKS, YYEKEE (reference sequence).

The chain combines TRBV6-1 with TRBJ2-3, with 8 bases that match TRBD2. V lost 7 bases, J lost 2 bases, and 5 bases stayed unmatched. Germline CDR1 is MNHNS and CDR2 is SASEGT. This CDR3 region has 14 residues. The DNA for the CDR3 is TGTGCCAGCAAGGCGGGAGGATCCACAGATACGCAGTATTTT. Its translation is CASKAGGSTDTQYF.

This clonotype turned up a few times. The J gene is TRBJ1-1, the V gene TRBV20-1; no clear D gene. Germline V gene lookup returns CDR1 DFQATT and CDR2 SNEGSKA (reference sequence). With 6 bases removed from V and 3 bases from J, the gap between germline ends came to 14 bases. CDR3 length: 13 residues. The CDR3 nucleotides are TGCAGTGCCTCAGATGGTGGGGACACTGAAGCTTTCTTT. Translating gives CSASDGGDTEAFF.

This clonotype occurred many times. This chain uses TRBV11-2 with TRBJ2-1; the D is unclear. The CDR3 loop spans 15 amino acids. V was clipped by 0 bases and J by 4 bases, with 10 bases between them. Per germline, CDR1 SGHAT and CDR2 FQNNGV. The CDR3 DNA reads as TGTGCCAGCAGCTTAGATCTGGGTGCATACAATGAGCAGTTCTTC. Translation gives CASSLDLGAYNEQFF.

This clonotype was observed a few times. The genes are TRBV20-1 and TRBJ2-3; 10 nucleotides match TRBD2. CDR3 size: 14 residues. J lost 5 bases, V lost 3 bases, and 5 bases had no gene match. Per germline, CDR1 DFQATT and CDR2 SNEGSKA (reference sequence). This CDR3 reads CSARVGLAIDTQYF. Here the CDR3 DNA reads TGCAGTGCTAGGGTGGGACTAGCGATAGATACGCAGTATTTT.

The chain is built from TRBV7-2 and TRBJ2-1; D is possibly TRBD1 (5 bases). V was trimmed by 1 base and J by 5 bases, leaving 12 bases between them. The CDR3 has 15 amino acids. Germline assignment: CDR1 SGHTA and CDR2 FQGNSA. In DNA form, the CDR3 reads TGTGCCAGCAGCTTAGTAATCAGGGTAAACAATGAGCAGTTCTTC. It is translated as CASSLVIRVNNEQFF.

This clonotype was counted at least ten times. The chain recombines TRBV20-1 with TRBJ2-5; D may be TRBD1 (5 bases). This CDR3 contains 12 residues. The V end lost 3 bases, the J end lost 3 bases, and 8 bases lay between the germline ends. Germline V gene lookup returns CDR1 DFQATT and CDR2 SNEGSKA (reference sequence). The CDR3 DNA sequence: TGCAGTGCTAGCAGGGTAAAAGAGACCCAGTACTTC. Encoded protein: CSASRVKETQYF.

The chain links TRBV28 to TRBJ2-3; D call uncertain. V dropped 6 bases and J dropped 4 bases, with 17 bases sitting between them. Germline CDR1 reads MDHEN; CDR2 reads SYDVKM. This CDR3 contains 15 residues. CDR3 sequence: CASSPAELRADTQYF. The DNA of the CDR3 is TGTGCCAGCAGCCCAGCCGAGTTACGGGCAGATACGCAGTATTTT.

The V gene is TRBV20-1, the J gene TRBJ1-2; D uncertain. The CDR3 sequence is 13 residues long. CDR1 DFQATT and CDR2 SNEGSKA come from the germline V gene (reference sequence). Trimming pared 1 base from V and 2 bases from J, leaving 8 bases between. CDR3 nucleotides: TGCAGTGCTAGAGGGCAGCAAAACTATGGCTACACCTTC. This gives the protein CSARGQQNYGYTF.

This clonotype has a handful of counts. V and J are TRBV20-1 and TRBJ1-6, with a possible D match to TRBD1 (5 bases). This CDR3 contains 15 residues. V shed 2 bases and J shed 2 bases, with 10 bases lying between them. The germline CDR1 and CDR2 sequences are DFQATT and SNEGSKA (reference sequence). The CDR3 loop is CSARTETAYNSPLHF. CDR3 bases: TGCAGTGCTAGAACGGAGACAGCCTATAATTCACCCCTCCACTTT.

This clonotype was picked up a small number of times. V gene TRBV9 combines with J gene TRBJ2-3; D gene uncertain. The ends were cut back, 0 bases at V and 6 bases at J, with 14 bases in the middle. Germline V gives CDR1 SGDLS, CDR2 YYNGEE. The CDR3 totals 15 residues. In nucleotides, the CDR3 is TGTGCCAGCAGCGTAGTAGGTGGTGAGGCGGATACGCAGTATTTT. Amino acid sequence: CASSVVGGEADTQYF.

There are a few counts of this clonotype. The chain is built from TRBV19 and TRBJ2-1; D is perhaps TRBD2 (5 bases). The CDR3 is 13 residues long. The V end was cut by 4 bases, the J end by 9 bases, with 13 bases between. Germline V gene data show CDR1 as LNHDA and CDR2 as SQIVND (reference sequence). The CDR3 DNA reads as TGTGCCAGTAGTACCCTGAGCCGGGGTGAGCAGTTCTTC. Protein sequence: CASSTLSRGEQFF.

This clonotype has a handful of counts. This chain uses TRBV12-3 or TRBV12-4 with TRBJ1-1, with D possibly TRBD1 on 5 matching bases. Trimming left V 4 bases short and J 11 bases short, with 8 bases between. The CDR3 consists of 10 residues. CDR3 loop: CASSYGAAFF. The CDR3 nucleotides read TGTGCCAGCAGTTATGGGGCTGCTTTCTTT.

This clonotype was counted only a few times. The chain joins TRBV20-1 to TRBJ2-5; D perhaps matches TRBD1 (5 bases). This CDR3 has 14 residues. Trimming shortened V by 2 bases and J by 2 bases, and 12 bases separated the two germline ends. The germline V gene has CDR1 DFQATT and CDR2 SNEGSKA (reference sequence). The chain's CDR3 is CSARQGFKQETQYF. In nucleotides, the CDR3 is TGCAGTGCTAGACAGGGCTTTAAGCAAGAGACCCAGTACTTC.

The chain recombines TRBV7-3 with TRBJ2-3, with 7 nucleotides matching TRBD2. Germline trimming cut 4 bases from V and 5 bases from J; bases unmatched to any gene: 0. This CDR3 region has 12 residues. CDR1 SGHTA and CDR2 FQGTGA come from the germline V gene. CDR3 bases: TGTGCCAGCAGCTCGGGGGGAGATACGCAGTATTTT. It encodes CASSSGGDTQYF.

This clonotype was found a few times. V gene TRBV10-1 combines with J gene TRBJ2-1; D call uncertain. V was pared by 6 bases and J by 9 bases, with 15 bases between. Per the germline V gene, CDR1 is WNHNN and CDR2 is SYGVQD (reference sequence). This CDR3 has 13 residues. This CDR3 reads CASSPTGFGEQFF. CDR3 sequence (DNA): TGCGCCAGCAGCCCGACTGGGTTTGGTGAGCAGTTCTTC.

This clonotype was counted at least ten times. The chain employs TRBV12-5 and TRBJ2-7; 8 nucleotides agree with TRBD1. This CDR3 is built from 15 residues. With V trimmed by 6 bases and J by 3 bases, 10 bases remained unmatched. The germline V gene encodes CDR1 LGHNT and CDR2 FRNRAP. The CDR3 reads CASGSDRAISYEQYF. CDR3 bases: TGTGCTAGTGGCTCGGACAGGGCCATAAGCTACGAGCAGTACTTC.

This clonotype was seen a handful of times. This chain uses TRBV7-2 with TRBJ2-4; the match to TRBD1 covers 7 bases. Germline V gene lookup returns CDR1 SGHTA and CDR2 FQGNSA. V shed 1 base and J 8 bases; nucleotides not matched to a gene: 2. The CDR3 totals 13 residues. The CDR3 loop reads CASSLVQGDIQYF. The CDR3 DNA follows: TGTGCCAGCAGCTTAGTGCAGGGGGACATTCAGTACTTC. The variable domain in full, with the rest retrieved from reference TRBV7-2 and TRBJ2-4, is GAGVSQSPSNKVTEKGKDVELRCDPISGHTALYWYRQSLGQGLEFLIYFQGNSAPDKSGLPSDRFSAERTGGSVSTLTIQRTQQEDSAVYLCASSLVQGDIQYFGAGTRLSVL.

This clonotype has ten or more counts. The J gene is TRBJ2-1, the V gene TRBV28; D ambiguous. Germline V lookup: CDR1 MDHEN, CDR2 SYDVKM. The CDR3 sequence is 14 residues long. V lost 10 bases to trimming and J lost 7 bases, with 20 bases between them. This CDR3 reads CAIRTPGVTNEQFF. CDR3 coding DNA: TGTGCCATTAGGACCCCTGGGGTTACGAATGAGCAGTTCTTC. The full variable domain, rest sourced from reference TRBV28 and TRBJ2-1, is DVKVTQSSRYLVKRTGEKVFLECVQDMDHENMFWYRQDPGLGLRLIYFSYDVKMKEKGDIPEGYSVSREKKERFSLILESASTNQTSMYLCAIRTPGVTNEQFFGPGTRLTVL.

The CDR3 DNA follows: TGTGCCAGCAGTACTCTAGGGAGTGGCGGCTACACCTTC. Translation: CASSTLGSGGYTF. The V call is TRBV28, the J call TRBJ1-2; no definite D call. This CDR3 is 13 amino acids long. Germline V lookup: CDR1 MDHEN, CDR2 SYDVKM. Trimming removed 5 bases from V and 8 bases from J, with 15 bases in between.

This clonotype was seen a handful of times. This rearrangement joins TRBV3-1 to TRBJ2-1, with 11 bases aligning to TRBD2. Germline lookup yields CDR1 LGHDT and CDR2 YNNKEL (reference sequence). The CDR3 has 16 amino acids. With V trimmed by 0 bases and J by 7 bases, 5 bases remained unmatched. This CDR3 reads CASSQDLLAGENEQFF. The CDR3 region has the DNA TGTGCCAGCAGCCAAGACCTACTAGCGGGAGAGAATGAGCAGTTCTTC.

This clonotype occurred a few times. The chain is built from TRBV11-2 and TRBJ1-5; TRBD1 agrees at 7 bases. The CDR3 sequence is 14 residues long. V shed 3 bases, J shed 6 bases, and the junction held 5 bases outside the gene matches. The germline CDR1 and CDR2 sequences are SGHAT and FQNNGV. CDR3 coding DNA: TGTGCCAGCAGCTTTGACAGGGTCGGTCAGCCCCAGCATTTT. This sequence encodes CASSFDRVGQPQHF.

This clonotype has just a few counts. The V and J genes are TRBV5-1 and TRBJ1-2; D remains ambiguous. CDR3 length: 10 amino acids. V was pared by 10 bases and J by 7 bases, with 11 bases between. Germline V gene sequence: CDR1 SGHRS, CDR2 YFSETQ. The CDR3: CAGNHRGYTF. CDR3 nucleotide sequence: TGCGCCGGGAACCACCGTGGCTACACCTTC. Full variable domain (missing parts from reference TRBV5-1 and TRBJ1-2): KAGVTQTPRYLIKTRGQQVTLSCSPISGHRSVSWYQQTPGQGLQFLFEYFSETQRNKGNFPGRFSGRQFSNSRSEMNVSTLELGDSALYLCAGNHRGYTFGSGTRLTVV.

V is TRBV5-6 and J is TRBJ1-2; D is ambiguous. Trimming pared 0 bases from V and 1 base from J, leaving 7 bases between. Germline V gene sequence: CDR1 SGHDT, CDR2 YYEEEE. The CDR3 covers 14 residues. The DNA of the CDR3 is TGTGCCAGCAGCTTGGGCAGGCTTAACTATGGCTACACCTTC. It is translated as CASSLGRLNYGYTF.

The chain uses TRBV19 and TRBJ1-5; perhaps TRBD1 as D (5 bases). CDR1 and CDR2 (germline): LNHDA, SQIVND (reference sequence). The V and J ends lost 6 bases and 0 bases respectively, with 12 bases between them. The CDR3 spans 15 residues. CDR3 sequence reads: CASSREGYSNQPQHF. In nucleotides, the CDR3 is TGTGCCAGTAGCCGAGAGGGGTATAGCAATCAGCCCCAGCATTTT.

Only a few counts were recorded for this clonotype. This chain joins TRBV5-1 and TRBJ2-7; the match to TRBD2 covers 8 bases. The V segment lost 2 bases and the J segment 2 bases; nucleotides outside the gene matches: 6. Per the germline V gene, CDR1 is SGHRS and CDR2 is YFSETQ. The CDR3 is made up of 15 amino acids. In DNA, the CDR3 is TGCGCCAGCAGCTTATACACTAGCGGAACCTACGAGCAGTACTTC. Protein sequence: CASSLYTSGTYEQYF.

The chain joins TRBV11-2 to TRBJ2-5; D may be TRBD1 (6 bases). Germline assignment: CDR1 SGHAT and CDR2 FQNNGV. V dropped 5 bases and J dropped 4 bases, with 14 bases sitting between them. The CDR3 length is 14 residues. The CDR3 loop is CASSPTGRLETQYF. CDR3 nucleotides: TGTGCCAGCAGCCCGACAGGAAGACTAGAGACCCAGTACTTC.

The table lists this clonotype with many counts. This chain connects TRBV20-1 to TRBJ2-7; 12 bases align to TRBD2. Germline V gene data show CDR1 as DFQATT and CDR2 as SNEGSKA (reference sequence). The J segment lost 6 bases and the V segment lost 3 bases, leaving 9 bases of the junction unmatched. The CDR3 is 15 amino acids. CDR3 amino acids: CSARGGLAGPLEQYF. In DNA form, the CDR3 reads TGCAGTGCTAGGGGAGGACTAGCGGGACCCCTCGAGCAGTACTTC.

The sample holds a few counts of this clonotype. The CDR3 loop is CASSGDSGEQYF. CDR3 in DNA: TGTGCCAGCTCAGGGGACAGCGGCGAGCAGTACTTC. V and J are TRBV18 and TRBJ2-7; 7 nucleotides match TRBD1. The CDR3 sequence is 12 residues long. V lost 5 bases, J lost 6 bases, and 4 bases stayed unmatched. The V gene's germline CDR1 is KGHSH and CDR2 LQKENI.

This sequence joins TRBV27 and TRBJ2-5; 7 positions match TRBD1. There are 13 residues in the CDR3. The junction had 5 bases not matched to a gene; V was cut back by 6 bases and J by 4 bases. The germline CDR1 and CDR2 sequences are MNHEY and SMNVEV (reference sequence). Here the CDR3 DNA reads TGTGCCAGCAGCGACAGGGTGAGAGAGACCCAGTACTTC. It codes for CASSDRVRETQYF.